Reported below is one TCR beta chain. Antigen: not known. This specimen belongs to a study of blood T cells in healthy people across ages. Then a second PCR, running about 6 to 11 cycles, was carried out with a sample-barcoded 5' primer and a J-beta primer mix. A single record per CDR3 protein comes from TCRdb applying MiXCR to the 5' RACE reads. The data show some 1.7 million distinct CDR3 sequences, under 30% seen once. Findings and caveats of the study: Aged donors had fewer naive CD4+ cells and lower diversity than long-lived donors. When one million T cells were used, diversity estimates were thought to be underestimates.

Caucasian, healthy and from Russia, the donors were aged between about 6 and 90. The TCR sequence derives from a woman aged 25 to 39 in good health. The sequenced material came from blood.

The CDR3 DNA reads as TGTGCCAGCAACATCAGGGCCTTACAGGGGACTGAAGCTTTCTTT. Its translation is CASNIRALQGTEAFF. The chain is built from TRBV2 and TRBJ1-1; 7 positions agree with TRBD1. CDR1 SNHLY and CDR2 FYNNEI come from the germline V gene. V dropped 7 bases and J dropped 5; count of bases not matched to a gene: 13. CDR3 length: 15 amino acids.